This TCR beta chain was recovered during a study of OX40 agonist ivuxolimab in advanced cancers. This clone was seen a single time. Method: immunoSEQ multiplex PCR; TCRdb's copy keeps in-frame clones and lacks some. The data show more than 70,000 clones, with approximately 94% seen just once and roughly an eighth held by the top ten. Germline V gene sequence: CDR1 SGDLS, CDR2 YYNGEE. The V gene end was trimmed by 2 bases and the J gene end by 5 bases; junction bases not matched to a gene: 6. The CDR3 extends over 14 amino acids. V usage is TRBV9 and J usage is TRBJ2-5; 7 bases map to TRBD2. The sequence was collected from an adult with an advanced solid tumor such as melanoma, head and neck, liver or kidney cancer. The material sequenced was CD4+ or CD8+ T cells sorted from blood, taken in a trial of the OX40 agonist ivuxolimab. Here the CDR3 DNA reads TGTGCCAGCAGCGTCGGGCAGGGAGGGGAGACCCAGTACTTC. This gives the protein CASSVGQGGETQYF.